The 17 T cell receptor beta chains listed next were all sequenced from one sample in a study of shared clonotypes between healthy human individuals. Only CD45RO-negative cells positively selected for CCR7 counted as naive CD8 cells, so terminally differentiated effector memory CD45RA+ cells were excluded. Here immunoSEQ multiplex PCR was the method, and the copy in TCRdb shows in-frame clones only, minus some. The sample shows almost 700,000 clones, under 95% of them seen only once. Sequences were obtained from naive CD8+ T cells sorted from blood. These TCRs come from a man aged 30 to 45 in good health.

The chain has TRBV10-3 and TRBJ2-7; TRBD1 agrees at 7 bases. After removal of 2 bases from V and 5 bases from J, the junction contained 9 bases not matched to a gene. The CDR3 is made up of 15 amino acids. Germline V gives CDR1 ENHRY, CDR2 SYGVKD. CDR3 residues: CAISEREQGSHEQYF. In nucleotides, the CDR3 is TGTGCCATCAGTGAGCGGGAACAGGGGTCCCACGAGCAGTACTTC.

The CDR3 is CASTLGPLYEQYF. The CDR3 bases are TGTGCCAGCACCTTAGGACCCCTCTACGAGCAGTACTTC. The chain combines TRBV27 with TRBJ2-7; no firm D call. Germline V lookup: CDR1 MNHEY, CDR2 SMNVEV (reference sequence). This CDR3 is 13 amino acids long. V was trimmed by 7 bases and J by 3 bases, leaving 13 bases between them.

The genes are TRBV7-6 and TRBJ1-5; D perhaps matches TRBD1 (5 bases). The CDR3 consists of 14 residues. Germline CDR1 SGHVS, CDR2 FNYEAQ. V lost 5 bases to trimming and J lost 1 base, with 9 bases between them. CDR3: CASSAWGSNQPQHF. The CDR3 bases are TGTGCCAGCAGCGCCTGGGGGAGCAATCAGCCCCAGCATTTT.

CDR3 nucleotide sequence: TGTGCCAGCAGTCTAAAGAATAATCAGCCCCAGCATTTT. This encodes CASSLKNNQPQHF. The chain couples TRBV28 to TRBJ1-5; no clear D gene. Trimming took 5 bases from V and 4 from J, leaving 9 bases between them. Germline V CDR1 and CDR2: MDHEN, SYDVKM. The length of the CDR3 is 13 residues.

V and J are TRBV5-4 and TRBJ2-7, with 10 bases that match TRBD1. The germline V gene has CDR1 SGHNT and CDR2 YYREEE (reference sequence). Trimming removed 0 bases from V and 2 bases from J; junction bases left unmatched: 2. This CDR3 contains 15 residues. This CDR3 reads CASSLEGQGTYEQYF. CDR3 coding DNA: TGTGCCAGCAGCTTGGAGGGACAGGGGACCTACGAGCAGTACTTC.

The V and J genes are TRBV7-9 and TRBJ1-4; D is unresolved. The CDR3 is made up of 12 amino acids. Germline CDR1 reads SEHNR; CDR2 reads FQNEAQ (reference sequence). Trimming left V 1 base short and J 6 bases short, with 3 bases between. The CDR3 coding sequence is TGTGCCAGCAGCTTAGAGTATGAAAAACTGTTTTTT. Its protein product is CASSLEYEKLFF.

The rearrangement joins TRBV10-1 to TRBJ2-1, with TRBD2 matching 9 bases. The germline gives CDR1 WNHNN, CDR2 SYGVQD (reference sequence). CDR3 length: 16 residues. V trimming: 3 bases; J trimming: 4 bases; junction bases outside the gene matches: 7. As DNA, the CDR3 is TGCGCCAGCAGTGAATTAGCGGGAGTATCTTACAATGAGCAGTTCTTC. Protein: CASSELAGVSYNEQFF.

The V and J genes are TRBV9 and TRBJ2-1; 7 positions match TRBD2. This CDR3 contains 18 residues. Germline lookup yields CDR1 SGDLS and CDR2 YYNGEE. Losses at the gene ends were 4 bases for V and 0 bases for J; bases not matched to a gene: 13. The CDR3 DNA is TGTGCCAGCAGCCCAACCCTCCCGACTAGCAGCTCCTACAATGAGCAGTTCTTC. Its protein is CASSPTLPTSSSYNEQFF.

The chain employs TRBV7-9 and TRBJ2-7, with 8 bases that match TRBD2. In germline, CDR1 is SEHNR, CDR2 FQNEAQ (reference sequence). The CDR3 runs to 15 residues. V shed 4 bases, J shed 3 bases, and the junction held 8 bases outside the gene matches. The CDR3, as DNA: TGTGCCAGCAGCTCCCGGGGGGGCGGGATCTACGAGCAGTACTTC. This sequence encodes CASSSRGGGIYEQYF.

The chain couples TRBV11-3 to TRBJ2-5, with D perhaps TRBD2 (5 bases). The ends were cut back, 1 base at V and 2 bases at J, with 8 bases in the middle. CDR3 length equals 14 residues. The germline gives CDR1 SGHNT, CDR2 YENEEA. The CDR3 loop is CASSLVSEQETQYF. In DNA form, the CDR3 reads TGTGCCAGCAGCTTAGTTAGCGAGCAAGAGACCCAGTACTTC. Full variable domain (rest looked up from reference TRBV11-3 and TRBJ2-5): EAGVVQSPRYKIIEKKQPVAFWCNPISGHNTLYWYLQNLGQGPELLIRYENEEAVDDSQLPKDRFSAERLKGVDSTLKIQPAELGDSAVYLCASSLVSEQETQYFGPGTRLLVL.

The chain links TRBV11-2 to TRBJ2-3, with 8 bases fitting TRBD1. The CDR3 consists of 18 residues. Germline CDR1 SGHAT, CDR2 FQNNGV. After removal of 3 bases from V and 2 bases from J, the junction contained 13 bases not matched to a gene. CDR3 amino acids: CASSFTARDRQNTDTQYF. As DNA, the CDR3 is TGTGCCAGCAGCTTTACGGCCCGGGACAGGCAGAACACAGATACGCAGTATTTT.

The chain links TRBV7-9 to TRBJ2-1; a weak D match, TRBD2 (6 bases). Trimming cost V 5 bases and J 7 bases, with 24 bases left between them. The CDR3 totals 17 residues. CDR1 SEHNR and CDR2 FQNEAQ come from the germline V gene (reference sequence). The CDR3 DNA follows: TGTGCCAGCAGCCCGTCGTCGGGAGCAAAGAGTAGTAATGAGCAGTTCTTC. It encodes CASSPSSGAKSSNEQFF.

The chain couples TRBV14 to TRBJ2-3; D is unclear. From germline, CDR1 is SGHDN and CDR2 FVKESK. Trimming shortened V by 2 bases and J by 6 bases, and 9 bases separated the two germline ends. The CDR3 has 13 amino acids. In nucleotides, the CDR3 is TGTGCCAGCAGCCAAATACTATGGGATACGCAGTATTTT. It yields the protein CASSQILWDTQYF.

The rearrangement joins TRBV27 to TRBJ2-7; D is tentatively TRBD1 or TRBD2 (5 bases each). V was pared by 2 bases and J by 2 bases, with 13 bases between. Germline CDR1 MNHEY, CDR2 SMNVEV (reference sequence). CDR3 length: 15 amino acids. CDR3 protein: CASSLVGMGAYEQYF. The CDR3 DNA reads as TGTGCCAGCAGTTTAGTGGGGATGGGGGCCTACGAGCAGTACTTC.

The chain couples TRBV7-2 to TRBJ2-6; D remains unclear. Looked up from germline, CDR1 is SGHTA and CDR2 is FQGNSA. The V and J ends lost 5 bases and 1 base respectively, with 9 bases between them. This CDR3 is built from 15 residues. The DNA of the CDR3 is TGTGCCAGCAGCCCCGTCAGGTCTGGGGCCAACGTCCTGACTTTC. Encoded protein: CASSPVRSGANVLTF.

The rearrangement joins TRBV28 to TRBJ2-7; 11 bases align to TRBD2. The CDR3 has 16 amino acids. Germline-derived CDR1 and CDR2 are MDHEN and SYDVKM. V lost 6 bases and J lost 3; bases outside the gene matches: 10. In DNA, the CDR3 is TGTGCCAGCAGCACTAGCGGGAGTGGTATATACTACGAGCAGTACTTC. Its protein is CASSTSGSGIYYEQYF.

Only one count was recorded for this clone. This rearrangement joins TRBV9 to TRBJ2-2; D is unclear. The CDR3 sequence is 14 residues long. The ends were cut back, 0 bases at V and 3 bases at J, with 6 bases in the middle. Germline CDR1 SGDLS, CDR2 YYNGEE. CDR3 DNA: TGTGCCAGCAGCGTAGATCCCTACACCGGGGAGCTGTTTTTT. Translating gives CASSVDPYTGELFF.